This T cell receptor (beta chain) was profiled in a study of early T cells in non-severe SARS-CoV-2 infection. In the study overall: RNA in bulk from unsorted whole blood was sequenced, and chains were unpaired. Study-wide findings and caveats: Comparison of clonotypes with VDJdb favored anti-spike CD8 responses while missing private and CD4 specificities.

This clonotype was detected ten times or more. Its specificity is not known. Trimming shortened V by 6 bases and J by 0 bases, and 7 bases separated the two germline ends. This CDR3 has 12 amino acids. Per the germline V gene, CDR1 is SQVTM and CDR2 is ANQGSEA. Attachment of unique molecular identifiers was made to individual cDNA molecules. TCRdb itself ran the 5' RACE reads through MiXCR, one entry per CDR3 protein. The table has approximately 70,000 distinct CDR3 sequences, roughly 11% seen once. Source: whole blood, taken at baseline. J is TRBJ2-3 and V is TRBV29-1; the D is unclear. This sequence was found in an adult who was a healthcare worker with PCR-confirmed SARS-CoV-2 infection or an uninfected control (not recorded which). The CDR3 is CSVDPSTDTQYF. The CDR3 DNA is TGCAGCGTAGACCCCAGCACAGATACGCAGTATTTT.